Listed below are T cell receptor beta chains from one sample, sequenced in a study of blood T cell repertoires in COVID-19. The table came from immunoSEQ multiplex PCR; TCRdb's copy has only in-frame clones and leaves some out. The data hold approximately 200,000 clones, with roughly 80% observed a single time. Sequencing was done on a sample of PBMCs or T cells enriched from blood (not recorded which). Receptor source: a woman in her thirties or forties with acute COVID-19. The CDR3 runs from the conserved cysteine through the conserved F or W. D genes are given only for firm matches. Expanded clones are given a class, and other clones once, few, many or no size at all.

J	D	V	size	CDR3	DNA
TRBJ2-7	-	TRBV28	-	CASSSSAYEQYF	TGTGCCAGCAGTTCCTCCGCCTACGAGCAGTACTTC
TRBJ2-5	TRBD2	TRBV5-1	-	CASGTSGSGSLETQYF	TGCGCCTCCGGGACTAGCGGGAGCGGTAGTCTAGAGACCCAGTACTTC
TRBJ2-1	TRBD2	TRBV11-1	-	CASSLVSSGSNEQFF	TGTGCCAGCAGCTTAGTATCTAGCGGGAGTAATGAGCAGTTCTTC
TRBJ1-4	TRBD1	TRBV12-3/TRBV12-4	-	CASRTGAQEKLFF	TGTGCCAGCAGAACAGGGGCGCAGGAAAAACTGTTTTTT
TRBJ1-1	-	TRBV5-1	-	CASSPGNPSMNTEAFF	TGCGCCAGCAGCCCAGGGAACCCTTCGATGAACACTGAAGCTTTCTTT
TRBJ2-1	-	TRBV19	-	CASSIDQAGSLNEQFF	TGTGCCAGTAGTATAGATCAGGCCGGGAGCCTGAATGAGCAGTTCTTC
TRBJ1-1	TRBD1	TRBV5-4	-	CASSRDRGAEAFF	TGTGCCAGCAGCAGGGACAGGGGGGCTGAAGCTTTCTTT
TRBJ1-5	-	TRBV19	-	CASSSPHAPLQDQPQHF	TGTGCCAGTAGTAGCCCCCACGCTCCTCTCCAGGATCAGCCCCAGCATTTT
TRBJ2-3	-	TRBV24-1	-	CATSAAGSVDTQYF	TGTGCCACCAGTGCCGCAGGGTCAGTAGATACGCAGTATTTT
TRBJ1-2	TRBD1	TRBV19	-	CASSVNRGGYGYTF	TGTGCCAGTAGTGTAAACAGGGGCGGCTATGGCTACACCTTC
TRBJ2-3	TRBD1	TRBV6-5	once	CASSLGQSDTQYF	TGTGCCAGCAGTTTGGGACAGTCAGATACGCAGTATTTT
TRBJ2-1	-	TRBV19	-	CASSKGLLNEQFF	TGTGCCAGTAGTAAGGGACTCCTCAATGAGCAGTTCTTC
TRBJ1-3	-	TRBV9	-	CASSEGKLTGLGGNTIYF	TGTGCCAGCAGCGAGGGGAAACTTACAGGGTTGGGTGGAAACACCATATATTTT
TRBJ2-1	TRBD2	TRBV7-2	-	CASSLWNSGRDNNEQFF	TGTGCCAGCAGCTTATGGAATAGCGGGAGGGACAACAATGAGCAGTTCTTC
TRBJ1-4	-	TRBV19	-	CASSSPRRSEGEKLFF	TGTGCCAGTAGTAGCCCCCGGCGGTCGGAGGGTGAAAAACTGTTTTTT
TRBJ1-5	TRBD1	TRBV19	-	CATSGTGMFQPQHF	TGTGCCACCTCCGGGACAGGGATGTTTCAGCCCCAGCATTTT
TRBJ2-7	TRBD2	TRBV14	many	CASSQASTSPYEQYF	TGTGCCAGCAGCCAAGCCTCGACTAGCCCCTACGAGCAGTACTTC
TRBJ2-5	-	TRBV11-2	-	CASEMGQTQETQYF	TGTGCCAGCGAGATGGGCCAGACCCAAGAGACCCAGTACTTC
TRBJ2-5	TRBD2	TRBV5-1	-	CASSLFGGETQYF	TGCGCCAGCAGCTTGTTCGGGGGGGAGACCCAGTACTTC
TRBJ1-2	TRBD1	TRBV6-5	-	CASTLRDSYPYGYTF	TGTGCCAGCACCCTCCGGGACAGTTACCCGTATGGCTACACCTTC
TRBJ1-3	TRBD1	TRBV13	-	CASSLGRTGTGNTIYF	TGTGCCAGCAGCTTAGGCCGGACAGGGACTGGAAACACCATATATTTT
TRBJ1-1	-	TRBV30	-	CAWSRPSQGKRRAFF	TGTGCCTGGAGTCGGCCGTCCCAGGGAAAGAGAAGAGCTTTCTTT
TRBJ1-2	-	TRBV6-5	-	CASRTMGGGYTF	TGTGCCAGCAGAACCATGGGGGGTGGCTACACCTTC
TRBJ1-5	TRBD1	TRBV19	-	CASRTGYSNQPQHF	TGTGCCAGTAGGACAGGGTATAGCAATCAGCCCCAGCATTTT
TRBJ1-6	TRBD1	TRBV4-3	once	CASSIDRGSSPLHF	TGCGCCAGCAGCATCGACAGGGGAAGTTCACCCCTCCACTTT
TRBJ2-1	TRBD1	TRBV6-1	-	CASSKELDRVGDEQFF	TGTGCCAGCAGTAAAGAATTGGACAGGGTTGGGGATGAGCAGTTCTTC
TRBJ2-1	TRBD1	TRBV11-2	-	CASLWTGGWNEQFF	TGTGCCAGCCTGTGGACAGGGGGCTGGAATGAGCAGTTCTTC
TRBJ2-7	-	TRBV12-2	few	CAKGSNTGTGSYEQYF	TGTGCAAAGGGGAGCAACACCGGGACAGGATCCTACGAGCAGTACTTC